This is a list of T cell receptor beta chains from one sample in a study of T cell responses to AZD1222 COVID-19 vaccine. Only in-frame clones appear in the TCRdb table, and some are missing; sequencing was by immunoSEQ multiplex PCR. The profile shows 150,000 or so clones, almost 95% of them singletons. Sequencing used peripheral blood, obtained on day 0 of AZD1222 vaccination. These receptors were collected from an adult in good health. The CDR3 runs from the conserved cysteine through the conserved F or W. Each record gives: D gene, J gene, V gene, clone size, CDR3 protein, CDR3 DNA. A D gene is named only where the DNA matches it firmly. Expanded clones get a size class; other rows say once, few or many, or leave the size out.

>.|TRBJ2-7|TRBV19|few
CASSLRDTSYEQYF
TGTGCCAGTAGTCTGCGGGATACCTCCTACGAGCAGTACTTC
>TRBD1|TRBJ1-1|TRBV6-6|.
CASSYLGRGWAEAFF
TGTGCCAGCAGTTATCTGGGCAGGGGGTGGGCTGAAGCTTTCTTT
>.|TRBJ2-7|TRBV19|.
CASSIDRGQRIYEQYF
TGTGCCAGTAGTATAGATCGAGGCCAGAGGATCTACGAGCAGTACTTC
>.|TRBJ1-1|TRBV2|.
CASSEALGRGSTEAFF
TGTGCCAGCAGTGAAGCGCTTGGCAGAGGGAGCACTGAAGCTTTCTTT
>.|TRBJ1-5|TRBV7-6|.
CASSLFPGGVGLNQPQHF
TGTGCCAGCAGCTTATTCCCCGGGGGCGTGGGGCTTAATCAGCCCCAGCATTTT
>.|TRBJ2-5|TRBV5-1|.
CASRAFGAAQETQYF
TGCGCCAGCAGGGCGTTCGGGGCTGCTCAAGAGACCCAGTACTTC
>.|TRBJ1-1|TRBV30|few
CAWSARVPITEAFF
TGTGCCTGGAGTGCCAGGGTCCCGATCACTGAAGCTTTCTTT
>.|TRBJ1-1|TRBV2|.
CASSARRLNTEAFF
TGTGCCAGCAGTGCAAGACGGTTGAACACTGAAGCTTTCTTT
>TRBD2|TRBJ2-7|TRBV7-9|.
CASSNSQRGGYEQYF
TGTGCCAGCAGCAACAGCCAGCGGGGGGGCTACGAGCAGTACTTC
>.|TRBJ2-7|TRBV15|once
CATSRDVPYEQYF
TGTGCCACCAGCAGAGATGTTCCCTACGAGCAGTACTTC
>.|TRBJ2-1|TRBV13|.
CASSLAYNEQFF
TGTGCCAGCAGCTTAGCATACAATGAGCAGTTCTTC
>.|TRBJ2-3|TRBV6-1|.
CASSEDLGTDTQYF
TGTGCCAGCAGTGAAGACCTGGGGACAGATACGCAGTATTTT
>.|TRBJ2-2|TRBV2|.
CASSPRVYGELFF
TGTGCCAGCAGCCCTAGGGTGTACGGGGAGCTGTTTTTT
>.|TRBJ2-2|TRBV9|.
CASSPPGEANTGELFF
TGTGCCAGCAGCCCGCCCGGGGAAGCGAACACCGGGGAGCTGTTTTTT
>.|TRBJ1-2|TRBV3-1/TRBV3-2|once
CASSQGGTGYTF
TGTGCCAGCAGCCAAGGAGGGACGGGCTACACCTTC
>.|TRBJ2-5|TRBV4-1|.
CASSQGENLQETQYF
TGCGCCAGCAGCCAGGGGGAAAACCTACAAGAGACCCAGTACTTC
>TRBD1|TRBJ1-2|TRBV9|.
CASSVGVGPQGVEDYGYTF
TGTGCCAGCAGCGTAGGTGTAGGACCACAGGGGGTGGAGGACTATGGCTACACCTTC
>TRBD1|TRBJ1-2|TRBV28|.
CASSDPDRGGGYTF
TGTGCCAGCAGTGATCCGGACAGGGGAGGTGGCTACACCTTC
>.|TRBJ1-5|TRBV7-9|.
CASSSVSRNQPQHF
TGTGCCAGCAGCTCCGTCTCTCGCAATCAGCCCCAGCATTTT
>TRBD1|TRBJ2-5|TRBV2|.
CASLKGQYQETQYF
TGTGCCAGCTTAAAGGGACAGTATCAAGAGACCCAGTACTTC
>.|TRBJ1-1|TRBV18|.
CASSESWTRTEAFF
TGTGCCAGCTCGGAATCTTGGACTCGGACTGAAGCTTTCTTT